This passage covers 5 T cell receptor beta chains from one sample sequenced in a study of breast tumors, draining lymph nodes, adjacent tissues. TCRdb redid the calling of the multiplex PCR reads with MiXCR, one entry per CDR3 protein. The sample contains around 250,000 distinct CDR3 sequences, 34% of which appear only once. Samples came from axillary lymph nodes draining the breast cancer. Sequencing used axillary lymph node tissue. Receptor source: a female donor with breast cancer. Some clones in this sample may be carry-over from other donors' samples.

In this sample, this clonotype turned up once. This may arise from a read error, as a much more abundant clone is one base away. Because it lacks the conserved phenylalanine or tryptophan at the end, this CDR3 is likely a read error. The V call is TRBV6-6, the J call TRBJ2-7, with a possible D match to TRBD2 (6 bases). The V and J ends lost 4 bases and 9 bases respectively, with 19 bases between them. The germline CDR1 and CDR2 sequences are MNHNY and SVGAGI (reference sequence). The CDR3 has 14 residues. The CDR3 DNA sequence: TGTGCCAGCAGTTCGGGACTCCCCGGGGATGGGCAGTACCTC. Amino acid sequence: CASSSGLPGDGQYL.

This clonotype was seen repeatedly, ten times or more. The V gene is TRBV7-9, the J gene TRBJ1-3; D not certain. Trimming removed 1 base at V and 4 bases at J, with 8 bases between. The CDR3 sequence is 14 residues long. Germline V gene sequence: CDR1 SEHNR, CDR2 FQNEAQ (reference sequence). CDR3 sequence: CASSLEGTGNTIYF. The CDR3 nucleotides are TGTGCCAGCAGCTTAGAGGGTACCGGAAACACCATATATTTT.

This clonotype was detected ten times or more. The chain employs TRBV6-6 and TRBJ2-7; TRBD2 aligns across 10 bases. Trimming at V came to 8 bases and at J to 3 bases, leaving 7 bases not matched to a gene. The germline V gene encodes CDR1 MNHNY and CDR2 SVGAGI (reference sequence). CDR3 length equals 14 residues. This chain's CDR3 is CASRPAGGFYEQYF. The CDR3 bases are TGTGCCAGCCGCCCAGCGGGAGGGTTCTACGAGCAGTACTTC.

This clonotype was seen many times. The J gene is TRBJ2-5, the V gene TRBV2, with D possibly matching TRBD2 (5 bases). V was clipped by 6 bases and J by 7 bases, with 18 bases between them. CDR1 is SNHLY, CDR2 FYNNEI, per germline. There are 14 residues in the CDR3. CDR3 region: CASRLDSPKLTQYF. In nucleotides, the CDR3 is TGTGCCAGCAGGTTGGACTCCCCTAAACTGACCCAGTACTTC.

The V and J genes are TRBV10-2 and TRBJ2-5; the match to TRBD2 covers 9 bases. The CDR3 runs to 13 residues. The ends lost 6 bases at V and 3 bases at J; junction bases unmatched: 2. Germline V gene lookup returns CDR1 WSHSY and CDR2 SAAADI. In nucleotides, the CDR3 is TGCGCCAGCAGCGCGGGGGGGGAAGAGACCCAGTACTTC. Its translation is CASSAGGEETQYF.